The next 4 T cell receptor beta chains were all read from a single sample in a study of blood T cell repertoires in COVID-19. The data were produced by immunoSEQ multiplex PCR, yet TCRdb's version contains in-frame clones alone and is incomplete. The sample lists about 220,000 clones, approximately 80% occurring once. The sequenced sample was PBMCs or T cells enriched from blood (not recorded which). Source of these receptors: a woman aged 60-75 years who had recovered from COVID-19.

The J gene is TRBJ1-1, the V gene TRBV27, with D unresolved. The CDR3 is 13 amino acids. CDR1 MNHEY and CDR2 SMNVEV come from the germline V gene (reference sequence). The germline V and J ends were trimmed by 2 bases and 1 base, with 5 bases remaining between them. CDR3 in amino acids: CASSLRENTEAFF. DNA for the CDR3: TGTGCCAGCAGTTTAAGAGAGAACACTGAAGCTTTCTTT.

The chain has TRBV12-3 or TRBV12-4 and TRBJ1-6; D is uncertain. V lost 3 bases to trimming and J lost 11 bases, with 11 bases between them. The CDR3 has 13 amino acids. DNA for the CDR3: TGTGCCAGCAGTTTTACAGCTATACCACCCCTCCACTTT. Translation gives CASSFTAIPPLHF.

The chain combines TRBV6-5 with TRBJ2-7, with 9 bases aligning to TRBD1. With V trimmed by 1 base and J by 5 bases, 6 bases remained unmatched. This CDR3 is built from 15 residues. The germline gives CDR1 MNHEY, CDR2 SVGAGI. CDR3 protein: CASSYLDRGRHEQYF. The CDR3 coding sequence is TGTGCCAGCAGTTACTTGGACAGGGGCCGGCACGAGCAGTACTTC.

This rearrangement joins TRBV6-2 or TRBV6-3 to TRBJ2-7; D is possibly TRBD2 (5 bases). V lost 2 bases and J 0 bases, leaving 11 bases between the germline ends. The V gene's germline CDR1 is MNHEY and CDR2 SVGEGT. This CDR3 is built from 15 residues. This CDR3 reads CASSYEAGGSYEQYF. In nucleotides, the CDR3 is TGTGCCAGCAGTTACGAGGCAGGAGGCTCCTACGAGCAGTACTTC.